Shown below are 28 T cell receptor beta chains from a single sample sequenced in a study of blood T cells in healthy people across ages. Alongside a J-beta primer mix, a sample-barcoded 5' primer served in a second PCR lasting roughly 7 to 11 cycles. Via MiXCR, TCRdb re-called the 5' RACE reads, giving one row per CDR3 protein. Of 1.2 million to 1.5 million distinct CDR3 sequences in the sample, approximately 60% were seen once. Source material: blood. These receptors all come from a man between 18 and 29 years old in good health.

This clonotype occurred a few times. CDR3 sequence: CASSAPGQGFNVLTF. In DNA, the CDR3 is TGTGCCAGCAGCGCCCCGGGACAGGGCTTCAACGTCCTGACTTTC. V gene TRBV9 combines with J gene TRBJ2-6, with TRBD1 identical over 9 bases. The germline V gene has CDR1 SGDLS and CDR2 YYNGEE. The length of the CDR3 is 15 residues. Trimming at V came to 3 bases and at J to 9 bases, leaving 7 bases not matched to a gene.

This clonotype was seen more than once but under ten times. This chain links TRBV5-6 with TRBJ2-3; D gene ambiguous. Trimming cost V 5 bases and J 2 bases, with 15 bases left between them. This CDR3 is 15 amino acids long. Germline V gives CDR1 SGHDT, CDR2 YYEEEE. CDR3: CASRTMAGITDTQYF. The DNA of the CDR3 is TGTGCCAGCAGGACGATGGCCGGAATCACAGATACGCAGTATTTT.

There are a few counts of this clonotype. The J gene is TRBJ1-1, the V gene TRBV12-3 or TRBV12-4; no clear D gene. Trimming pared 5 bases from V and 1 base from J, leaving 11 bases between. CDR3 length: 14 amino acids. CDR3 in DNA: TGTGCCAGCAGTCACGGAGTACCGAACACTGAAGCTTTCTTT. Protein: CASSHGVPNTEAFF.

This clonotype was detected a few times. The V call is TRBV12-3 or TRBV12-4, the J call TRBJ2-7, with 9 bases that match TRBD1. V trimming: 5 bases; J trimming: 7 bases; junction bases outside the gene matches: 9. This CDR3 comprises 14 residues. This CDR3 reads CASSRPGTGREQYF. CDR3 DNA: TGTGCCAGCAGTCGCCCCGGGACAGGGAGGGAGCAGTACTTC.

The chain carries TRBV7-9 and TRBJ2-3; TRBD1 matches 7 bases. This CDR3 has 14 amino acids. Germline V lookup: CDR1 SEHNR, CDR2 FQNEAQ (reference sequence). V lost 8 bases and J lost 4; bases outside the gene matches: 9. The CDR3 sequence: CASAGRGGSDTQYF. In nucleotides, the CDR3 is TGTGCCAGCGCTGGGAGAGGGGGCTCAGATACGCAGTATTTT.

The chain carries TRBV5-8 and TRBJ2-1; 7 bases match TRBD2. The DNA end is a closer match to TRBJ2-7, so the J assignment may be wrong. The CDR3 consists of 17 residues. Germline V lookup: CDR1 SGHTS, CDR2 YDEGEE. The CDR3 protein is CASSLEPAAGNYNEQYF. The CDR3 DNA reads TGTGCCAGCAGCTTGGAGCCCGCAGCGGGGAATTACAATGAGCAGTACTTC.

The chain is built from TRBV20-1 and TRBJ2-7, with 11 bases fitting TRBD2. The germline gives CDR1 DFQATT, CDR2 SNEGSKA (reference sequence). V trimming: 8 bases; J trimming: 2 bases; junction bases outside the gene matches: 11. The length of the CDR3 is 15 residues. This CDR3 reads CSQYLAGGLAYEQYF. In DNA, the CDR3 is TGCAGTCAGTACCTAGCGGGGGGCCTCGCCTACGAGCAGTACTTC.

This rearrangement joins TRBV10-3 to TRBJ1-6; D possibly corresponds to TRBD1 (6 bases). Trimming removed 4 bases at V and 7 bases at J, with 14 bases between. The CDR3 contains 15 residues. Germline V CDR1 and CDR2: ENHRY, SYGVKD. In DNA, the CDR3 is TGTGCCATCAGTGGAGTCGACAGGCCGAATTCACCCCTCCACTTT. Encoded protein: CAISGVDRPNSPLHF.

This sequence joins TRBV20-1 and TRBJ2-3, with D tentatively TRBD1 (5 bases). The CDR3 has 15 residues. Germline lookup yields CDR1 DFQATT and CDR2 SNEGSKA (reference sequence). Trimming removed 0 bases at V and 3 bases at J, with 13 bases between. CDR3 amino acids: CSARDPQGVTDTQYF. The CDR3 nucleotides are TGCAGTGCTAGAGATCCGCAGGGTGTGACAGATACGCAGTATTTT.

This clonotype was counted a single time. A much larger clone lies a single base off, so this may be a read error. This chain connects TRBV27 to TRBJ2-5; 7 nucleotides match TRBD1. The DNA end favors TRBJ2-7, so the J call may be wrong. The germline V gene has CDR1 MNHEY and CDR2 SMNVEV (reference sequence). The CDR3 runs to 14 residues. The CDR3 sequence is CASSVAWDSYEQYF. CDR3 sequence (DNA): TGTGCCAGCAGTGTGGCATGGGACAGCTACGAGCAGTACTTC.

V is TRBV14 and J is TRBJ2-5; 7 positions agree with TRBD2. V lost 4 bases and J lost 3; bases outside the gene matches: 8. The CDR3 length is 15 residues. Germline V CDR1 and CDR2: SGHDN, FVKESK. This CDR3 reads CASSRRLSGEETQYF. The CDR3 coding sequence is TGTGCCAGCAGCCGCCGACTAAGCGGGGAAGAGACCCAGTACTTC.

The chain has TRBV13 and TRBJ1-1; D is ambiguous. Germline assignment: CDR1 PRHDT and CDR2 FYEKMQ (reference sequence). The CDR3 is 13 amino acids. V lost 5 bases to trimming and J lost 1 base, with 8 bases between them. The CDR3 DNA follows: TGTGCCAGCAGCATTGCACCGAACACTGAAGCTTTCTTT. Amino acid sequence: CASSIAPNTEAFF.

V is TRBV28 and J is TRBJ1-5; perhaps TRBD1 as D (6 bases). Germline V gives CDR1 MDHEN, CDR2 SYDVKM. The CDR3 covers 14 residues. Trimming removed 6 bases from V and 7 bases from J, with 16 bases in between. The CDR3 is CASRTQGTIQPQHF. The CDR3 DNA follows: TGTGCCAGCAGGACACAGGGAACGATACAGCCCCAGCATTTT.

This clonotype appeared many times. The V and J genes are TRBV20-1 and TRBJ2-7, with 14 bases lining up with TRBD2. The trim removed 4 bases at V and 5 bases at J, leaving 4 bases unmatched. CDR1 is DFQATT and CDR2 is SNEGSKA in the germline V gene (reference sequence). This CDR3 has 14 residues. The CDR3 DNA reads as TGCAGTGCTAAGGGACTAGCGGGGGACCACGAGCAGTACTTC. This sequence encodes CSAKGLAGDHEQYF.

The chain links TRBV27 to TRBJ2-7; TRBD1 is a possible D gene (5 bases). The CDR3 contains 14 residues. The ends were cut back, 6 bases at V and 6 bases at J, with 18 bases in the middle. Germline-derived CDR1 and CDR2 are MNHEY and SMNVEV (reference sequence). The CDR3 loop reads CASSPDRVALEQYF. CDR3 bases: TGTGCCAGCAGCCCCGACAGAGTTGCCCTCGAGCAGTACTTC.

The chain couples TRBV12-3 or TRBV12-4 to TRBJ1-5, with TRBD1 identical over 9 bases. This CDR3 has 17 residues. J was trimmed by 2 bases and V by 5 bases; bases with no gene match: 10. DNA of the CDR3: TGTGCCAGCAGTGGAGACCGGGACAGGGATGGCAATCAGCCCCAGCATTTT. It specifies CASSGDRDRDGNQPQHF.

V gene TRBV13 combines with J gene TRBJ1-2; tentative D call: TRBD1 (6 bases). Germline values: CDR1 PRHDT, CDR2 FYEKMQ (reference sequence). V lost 2 bases and J lost 13, with 14 bases in between. This CDR3 has 12 residues. The CDR3: CASSLRGGTSTF. CDR3 DNA sequence: TGTGCCAGCAGCTTAAGGGGGGGCACCTCCACCTTC.

The rearrangement joins TRBV12-3 or TRBV12-4 to TRBJ2-3; D assignment may be TRBD1 or TRBD2 (5 bases each). V lost 7 bases to trimming and J lost 11 bases, with 16 bases between them. The CDR3 has 12 amino acids. CDR3 sequence: CASTGRADVQYF. The CDR3 DNA follows: TGTGCCAGCACAGGGAGAGCAGATGTGCAGTATTTT.

The rearrangement uses TRBV7-2 and TRBJ1-1; D remains ambiguous. CDR1 is SGHTA, CDR2 FQGNSA, per germline. The CDR3 has 13 amino acids. Deletions cut 3 bases from V and 6 bases from J, with 11 bases between. CDR3 nucleotides: TGTGCCAGCAGCTTTTTGGGTAGTTCTGAAGCTTTCTTT. Residues: CASSFLGSSEAFF.

The chain couples TRBV6-5 to TRBJ2-7, with TRBD2 matching over 8 bases. CDR1 is MNHEY, CDR2 SVGAGI, per germline. This CDR3 has 14 residues. V dropped 7 bases and J dropped 3; count of bases not matched to a gene: 8. The CDR3 DNA reads TGTGCCAGCACCACTGGGACTAGTTTCTACGAGCAGTACTTC. This encodes CASTTGTSFYEQYF.

As DNA, the CDR3 is TGTGCCAGCAGTTTACTACAGGGCCCCCTCAATCAGCCCCAGCATTTT. Translation: CASSLLQGPLNQPQHF. V gene TRBV28 combines with J gene TRBJ1-5, with a tentative D call TRBD1 (6 bases). The CDR3 loop spans 16 amino acids. Germline V gene data show CDR1 as MDHEN and CDR2 as SYDVKM. V shed 2 bases and J shed 3 bases, with 14 bases lying between them.

The chain joins TRBV20-1 to TRBJ2-4; no clear D gene. In germline, CDR1 is DFQATT, CDR2 SNEGSKA (reference sequence). This CDR3 is built from 15 residues. V was shortened by 0 bases and J by 13 bases, with 22 bases between the two germline ends. The CDR3 spells CSARDARLGYNEQYF. CDR3 nucleotide sequence: TGCAGTGCTAGAGATGCCCGGTTGGGCTACAATGAGCAGTACTTC.

This clonotype was seen a few times. The V and J genes are TRBV12-3 or TRBV12-4 and TRBJ1-5, with D hard to call. V was trimmed by 6 bases and J by 7 bases, leaving 16 bases between them. The CDR3 runs 14 residues. CDR3 sequence: CASRYLGGSQPQHF. The CDR3 DNA reads as TGTGCCAGCAGATACTTGGGAGGGTCGCAGCCCCAGCATTTT.

The CDR3 sequence is CASSLEVELADTQYF. The CDR3 DNA is TGCGCCAGCAGCTTGGAAGTGGAGCTTGCAGATACGCAGTATTTT. This rearrangement joins TRBV5-1 to TRBJ2-3; D ambiguous. The CDR3 sequence is 15 residues long. Trimming took 0 bases from V and 4 from J, leaving 12 bases between them. Germline V gene lookup returns CDR1 SGHRS and CDR2 YFSETQ. The full variable domain, with the rest looked up from reference TRBV5-1 and TRBJ2-3, is KAGVTQTPRYLIKTRGQQVTLSCSPISGHRSVSWYQQTPGQGLQFLFEYFSETQRNKGNFPGRFSGRQFSNSRSEMNVSTLELGDSALYLCASSLEVELADTQYFGPGTRLTVL.

This chain joins TRBV20-1 and TRBJ2-1; 8 bases fit TRBD1. The CDR3 length is 15 residues. Germline CDR1 is DFQATT and CDR2 is SNEGSKA (reference sequence). With 2 bases clipped from V and 3 bases from J, the junction kept 6 bases outside the gene matches. The CDR3 coding sequence is TGCAGTGCTAGACAGGGGGCAATAAGCTACAATGAGCAGTTCTTC. This codes for CSARQGAISYNEQFF.

This clonotype was seen once. This rearrangement joins TRBV6-6 to TRBJ2-5, with 7 positions matching TRBD1. CDR3 length equals 15 residues. Germline V gives CDR1 MNHNY, CDR2 SVGAGI (reference sequence). V was pared by 0 bases and J by 4 bases, with 5 bases of the junction left unmatched. The CDR3 sequence is CASSYSTGVGETQYF. For the CDR3, the DNA is TGTGCCAGCAGTTACTCAACAGGGGTTGGAGAGACCCAGTACTTC.

The chain is built from TRBV7-9 and TRBJ2-6, with no clear D. This CDR3 has 15 residues. CDR1 and CDR2 (germline): SEHNR, FQNEAQ (reference sequence). Between the trimmed V and J ends, which lost 5 bases and 4 bases, there was a span of 12 bases. In DNA, the CDR3 is TGTGCCAGCAGCCCCGTGACCCTCGGGGCCAACGTCCTGACTTTC. Translation gives CASSPVTLGANVLTF. Full variable domain (remainder filled in from reference TRBV7-9 and TRBJ2-6): DTGVSQNPRHKITKRGQNVTFRCDPISEHNRLYWYRQTLGQGPEFLTYFQNEAQLEKSRLLSDRFSAERPKGSFSTLEIQRTEQGDSAMYLCASSPVTLGANVLTFGAGSRLTVL.

The chain uses TRBV4-2 and TRBJ1-1; D might be TRBD1 (5 bases). The CDR3 loop spans 15 amino acids. Per germline, CDR1 LGHNA and CDR2 YNFKEQ. V was cut by 1 base and J by 1 base, with 10 bases left in between. In DNA form, the CDR3 reads TGTGCCAGCAGCCAAGTCGACAGTGCGAACACTGAAGCTTTCTTT. Encoded protein: CASSQVDSANTEAFF.